The 9 T cell receptor beta chains below all came from one sample that was sequenced in a study of T cells in Graves' hyperthyroidism and ophthalmopathy. RNA transcripts were the template for amplifying TCR beta CDR3 regions. First-round RT-PCR of the TCR CDR3 relied on the HTBI primer set. Each CDR3 protein gets one entry after TCRdb re-called the multiplex PCR reads with MiXCR. The sample has about 400,000 distinct CDR3 sequences, approximately 14% seen once. Sequenced sample: blood. The receptors were gathered from a young woman with Graves' hyperthyroidism.

This clonotype has ten or more counts. CDR3 DNA sequence: TGTGCCAGCAGCGTCACAGGGGGCAACACCGGGGAGCTGTTTTTT. Its protein product is CASSVTGGNTGELFF. The V gene is TRBV7-3, the J gene TRBJ2-2; 9 positions match TRBD1. This CDR3 contains 15 residues. After removal of 5 bases from V and 2 bases from J, the junction contained 3 bases not matched to a gene. Germline CDR1 is SGHTA and CDR2 is FQGTGA.

This clonotype was observed many times. V usage is TRBV5-5 and J usage is TRBJ2-1; TRBD2 matches at 14 bases. J gave up 7 bases and V 4 bases, and 10 bases lay outside the gene matches. Germline-derived CDR1 and CDR2 are SGHKS and YYEKEE (reference sequence). The CDR3 spans 17 residues. The CDR3 DNA reads as TGTGCCAGCAGCACCCTGTGGGGACTAGCGGGAGTGAATGAGCAGTTCTTC. Its protein is CASSTLWGLAGVNEQFF.

This clonotype was observed at least ten times. The V and J genes are TRBV7-3 and TRBJ2-4; D not certain. Germline loops: CDR1 SGHTA, CDR2 FQGTGA. CDR3 size: 13 residues. The ends were cut back, 3 bases at V and 7 bases at J, with 10 bases in the middle. The DNA of the CDR3 is TGTGCCAGCAGCTTGGACCGGGTCAACATTCAGTACTTC. It translates to CASSLDRVNIQYF. The entire variable domain, with the rest obtained from reference TRBV7-3 and TRBJ2-4, is as follows: GAGVSQTPSNKVTEKGKYVELRCDPISGHTALYWYRQSLGQGPEFLIYFQGTGAADDSGLPNDRFFAVRPEGSVSTLKIQRTERGDSAVYLCASSLDRVNIQYFGAGTRLSVL.

This clonotype was picked up many times. The chain couples TRBV28 to TRBJ1-1, with D uncertain. Germline V gene data show CDR1 as MDHEN and CDR2 as SYDVKM. With 6 bases removed from V and 2 bases from J, the gap between germline ends came to 13 bases. The CDR3 consists of 14 residues. CDR3 sequence: CASSPRAANTEAFF. The CDR3 DNA is TGTGCCAGCAGCCCTCGGGCGGCTAACACTGAAGCTTTCTTT.

This clonotype was seen many times. V gene TRBV18 combines with J gene TRBJ1-1, with 7 positions matching TRBD1. Germline assignment: CDR1 KGHSH and CDR2 LQKENI. V shed 0 bases and J 1 base; nucleotides not matched to a gene: 5. The CDR3 sequence is 16 residues long. The CDR3 nucleotides are TGTGCCAGCTCACCACCCAATCGACAGGGGAACACTGAAGCTTTCTTT. Amino acid sequence: CASSPPNRQGNTEAFF.

This clonotype has a count of ten or more. The V gene is TRBV5-1, the J gene TRBJ1-2; D remains unclear. Looked up from germline, CDR1 is SGHRS and CDR2 is YFSETQ. The CDR3 contains 13 residues. Trimming stripped 1 base from V and 8 bases from J, with 12 bases between. CDR3: CASSLSGSWGYTF. Written as DNA, the CDR3 is TGCGCCAGCAGCTTGTCAGGATCGTGGGGCTACACCTTC.

This clonotype was counted ten times or more. The V and J genes are TRBV29-1 and TRBJ2-1; 8 nucleotides align to TRBD2. With 6 bases clipped from V and 8 bases from J, the junction kept 3 bases outside the gene matches. Germline V gene data show CDR1 as SQVTM and CDR2 as ANQGSEA. The CDR3 length is 11 residues. The CDR3 bases are TGCAGCGTCCGGGAGGGCTATGAGCAGTTCTTC. It encodes CSVREGYEQFF.

Turning to this clonotype: A read error is possible here, since a much larger clone lies one base away. The V and J genes are TRBV6-1 and TRBJ2-7; D unresolved. Trimming removed 3 bases at V and 4 bases at J, with 16 bases between. Germline V lookup: CDR1 MNHNS, CDR2 SASEGT. There are 15 residues in the CDR3. The CDR3: CASSDSTADPYEQYF. The CDR3 nucleotides are TGTGCCAGCAGTGACTCGACTGCAGACCCGTACGAGCAGTACTTC.

The chain joins TRBV5-1 to TRBJ2-2, with a tentative D call TRBD1 (6 bases). The V end lost 4 bases, the J end lost 5 bases, and 15 bases lay between the germline ends. CDR3 size: 15 residues. The germline CDR1 and CDR2 sequences are SGHRS and YFSETQ. As DNA, the CDR3 is TGCGCCAGCAGCCCCCGGGACACCGGAACCGGGGAGCTGTTTTTT. It specifies CASSPRDTGTGELFF.